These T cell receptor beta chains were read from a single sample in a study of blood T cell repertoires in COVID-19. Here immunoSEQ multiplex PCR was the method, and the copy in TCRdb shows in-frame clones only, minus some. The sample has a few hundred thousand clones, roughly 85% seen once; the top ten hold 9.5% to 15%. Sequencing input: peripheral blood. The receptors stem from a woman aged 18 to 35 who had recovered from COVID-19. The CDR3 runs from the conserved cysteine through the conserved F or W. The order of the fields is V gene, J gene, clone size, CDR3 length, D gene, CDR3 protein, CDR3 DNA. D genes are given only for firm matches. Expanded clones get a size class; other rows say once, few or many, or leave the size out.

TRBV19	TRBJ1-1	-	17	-	CASSLWAIGPENTEAFF	TGTGCCAGTAGTCTCTGGGCCATTGGGCCTGAGAACACTGAAGCTTTCTTT
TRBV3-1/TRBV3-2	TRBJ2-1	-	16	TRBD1	CASSHLTGGNYNEQFF	TGTGCCAGCAGCCACCTTACAGGGGGGAACTACAATGAGCAGTTCTTC
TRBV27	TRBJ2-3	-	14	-	CASSGTRPTDTQYF	TGTGCCAGCTCGGGGACAAGGCCCACAGATACGCAGTATTTT
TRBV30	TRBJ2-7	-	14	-	CAWNPGRAGYEQYF	TGTGCCTGGAACCCCGGAAGGGCGGGTTACGAGCAGTACTTC
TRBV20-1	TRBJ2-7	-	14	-	CSASTAGGRYEQYF	TGCAGTGCTAGTACGGCCGGCGGGCGATACGAGCAGTACTTC
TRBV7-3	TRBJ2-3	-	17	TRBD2	CASSLMGLVLSTDTQYF	TGTGCCAGCAGCTTAATGGGACTAGTTCTCTCCACAGATACGCAGTATTTT
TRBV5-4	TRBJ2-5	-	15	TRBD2	CASSSSGRQQETQYF	TGTGCCAGCAGCTCTAGCGGGAGGCAACAAGAGACCCAGTACTTC
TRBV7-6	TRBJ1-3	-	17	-	CASSLGLLEYSGNTIYF	TGTGCCAGCAGCTTAGGTTTATTGGAGTACTCTGGAAACACCATATATTTT
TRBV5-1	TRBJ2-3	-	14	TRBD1	CASSRGQNTDTQYF	TGCGCCAGCTCTAGGGGGCAGAACACAGATACGCAGTATTTT
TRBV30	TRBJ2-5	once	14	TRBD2	CAWSPLAVQETQYF	TGTGCCTGGAGTCCACTAGCGGTTCAAGAGACCCAGTACTTC
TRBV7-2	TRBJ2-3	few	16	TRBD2	CASSPWEAGGTDTQYF	TGTGCCAGCAGCCCATGGGAAGCGGGAGGTACAGATACGCAGTATTTT
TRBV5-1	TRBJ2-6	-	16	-	CASSLPGASGANVLTF	TGCGCCAGCAGCTTACCTGGGGCCTCTGGGGCCAACGTCCTGACTTTC
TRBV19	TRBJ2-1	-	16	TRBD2	CASSMASGRYGNEQFF	TGTGCCAGTAGTATGGCTAGCGGGAGGTACGGGAATGAGCAGTTCTTC
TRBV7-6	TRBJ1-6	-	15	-	CASTTTPSGNSPLHF	TGTGCCAGCACCACGACCCCATCGGGTAATTCACCCCTCCACTTT